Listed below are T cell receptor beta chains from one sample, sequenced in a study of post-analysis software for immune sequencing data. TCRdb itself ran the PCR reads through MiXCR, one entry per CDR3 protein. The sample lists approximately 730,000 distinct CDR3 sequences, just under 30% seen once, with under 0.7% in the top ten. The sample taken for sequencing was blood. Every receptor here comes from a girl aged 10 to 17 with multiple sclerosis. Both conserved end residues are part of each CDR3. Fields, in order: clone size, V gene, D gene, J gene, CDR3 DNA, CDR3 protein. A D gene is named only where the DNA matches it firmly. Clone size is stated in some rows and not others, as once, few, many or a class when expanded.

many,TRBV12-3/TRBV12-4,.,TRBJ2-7,TGTGCCAGCACCTCCTCCCTGGCGAAGCAGTACTTC,CASTSSLAKQYF
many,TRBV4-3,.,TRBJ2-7,TGCGCCAGCAGCCAAGGGGGCTTCTACGAGCAGTACTTC,CASSQGGFYEQYF
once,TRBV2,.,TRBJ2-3,TGTGCCAGCAAAGAGTGGGTCTGGACGGGGGGCCCCACAGATACGCAGTATTTT,CASKEWVWTGGPTDTQYF
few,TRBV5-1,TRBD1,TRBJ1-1,TGCGCCAGCAGCACGGACAGGGGGCGTGGGAACACTGAAGCTTTCTTT,CASSTDRGRGNTEAFF
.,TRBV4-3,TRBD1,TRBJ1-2,TGCGCCAGCAGCCAAGATTTGGCAGGGGGCTATGGCTACACCTTC,CASSQDLAGGYGYTF
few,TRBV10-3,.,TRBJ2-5,TGTGCCATCAGTGGAAATCAGGATGTGTCGCAGTACTTC,CAISGNQDVSQYF
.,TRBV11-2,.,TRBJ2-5,TGTGCCAGCACCCCTTATGGGGGCGCAGAGACCCAGTACTTC,CASTPYGGAETQYF
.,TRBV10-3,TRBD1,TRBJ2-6,TGTGCCATCAGTGAATTACAGGGGGCTTCTGGGACCAACGTCCTGACTTTC,CAISELQGASGTNVLTF
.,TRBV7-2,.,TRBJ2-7,TGTGCCAGCAGCTCCAACTTCCAGCGGTACTTC,CASSSNFQRYF
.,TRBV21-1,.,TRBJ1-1,TGTGCCAGCAGCAAAAATATCTCGGGGGCCATGAACACTGAAGCTTTCTTT,CASSKNISGAMNTEAFF
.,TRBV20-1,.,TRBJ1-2,TGCAGTGCTTCCACAGGGCTCGAAGGCTACACCTTC,CSASTGLEGYTF
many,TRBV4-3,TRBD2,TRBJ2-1,TGCGCCAGCAGCCAACTAGCGGGCTCCTACAATGAGCAGTTCTTC,CASSQLAGSYNEQFF
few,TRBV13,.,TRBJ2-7,TGTGCCAGCAGCCCACAAGAGAACTACGAGCAGTACTTC,CASSPQENYEQYF
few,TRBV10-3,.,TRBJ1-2,TGTGCCATCAGCGCACTTCCATCTGGGCTTAACTATGGCTACACCTTC,CAISALPSGLNYGYTF
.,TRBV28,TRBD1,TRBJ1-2,TGTGCCAGCAGTCCGGACAGGGCCTCTCGAGGCTACACCTTC,CASSPDRASRGYTF
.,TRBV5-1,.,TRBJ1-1,TGCGCCAGCAGCACCAGTGGGGAGGCCACTGAAGCTTTCTTT,CASSTSGEATEAFF
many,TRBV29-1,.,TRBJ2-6,TGCAGCGTTGCGCCACTCACTACCTCTCCTGGGGCCAACGTCCTGACTTTC,CSVAPLTTSPGANVLTF
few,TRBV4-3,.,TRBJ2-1,TGCGCCAGCAGCCAAGAATTCTTGGGGTACGGAACCGTTCTATTAAATGAGCAGTTCTTC,CASSQEFLGYGTVLLNEQFF
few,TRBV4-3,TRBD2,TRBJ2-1,TGCGCCAGCAGCCCGGTCCCGGGACTAGCGGGACTCTTCAATGAGCAGTTCTTC,CASSPVPGLAGLFNEQFF
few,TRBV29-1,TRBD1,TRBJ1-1,TGCAGCGTTGTGGTGCAGGGGGGATGGAGGACTGAAGCTTTCTTT,CSVVVQGGWRTEAFF
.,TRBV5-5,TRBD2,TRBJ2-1,TGTGCCAGCAGCTTGGTCCTAGCGGGAGTCAGTGAGCAGTTCTTC,CASSLVLAGVSEQFF
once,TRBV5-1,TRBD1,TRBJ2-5,TGCGCCAGCAGCTACGGGACAGGGGGTTACCAAGAGACCCGGTACTTC,CASSYGTGGYQETRYF
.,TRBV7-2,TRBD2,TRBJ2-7,TGTGCCAGCAGCTTAGATCGGTCTAGCGGGACCTCGAGCTCCTACGAGCAGTACTTC,CASSLDRSSGTSSSYEQYF
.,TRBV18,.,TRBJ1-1,TGTGCCAGCTCTGGTGACATCGACATGAACACTGAAGCTTTCTTT,CASSGDIDMNTEAFF
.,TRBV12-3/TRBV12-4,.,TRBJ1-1,TGTGCCAGCAGTCCAGGGATCCTGGGCGAAGCTTTCTTT,CASSPGILGEAFF
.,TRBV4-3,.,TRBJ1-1,TGCGCCAGCAGCCAAGATGGACGTTTGCAGAACACTGAAGCTTTCTTT,CASSQDGRLQNTEAFF
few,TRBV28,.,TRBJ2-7,TGTGCCAGCAGTCCGGATATGTCGAGCTACGAGCAGTACTTC,CASSPDMSSYEQYF
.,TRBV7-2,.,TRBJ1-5,TGTGCCAGCAGCTCGCCCTATCAGCCCCAGCATTTT,CASSSPYQPQHF
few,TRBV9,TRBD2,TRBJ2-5,TGTGCCAGCAGCGTAGGGACTAGCGATTTAGAGACCCAGTACTTC,CASSVGTSDLETQYF
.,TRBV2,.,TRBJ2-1,TGTGCCAGCAGTGACGTGTCTTACAATGAGCAGTTCTTC,CASSDVSYNEQFF
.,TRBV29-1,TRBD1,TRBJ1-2,TGCAGCACTGGACAGGGGTCGGGCGGGGGCTACACCTTC,CSTGQGSGGGYTF
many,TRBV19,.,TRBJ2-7,TGTGCCAGTAGCGCCCGGTCAGGGGCCTACGAGCAGTACTTC,CASSARSGAYEQYF
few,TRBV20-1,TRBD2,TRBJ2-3,TGCAGTGCTGGGGGACTAGCGGGGGATAAAGATACGCAGTATTTT,CSAGGLAGDKDTQYF
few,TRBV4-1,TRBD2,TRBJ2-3,TGCGCCAGCAGCCGGGCTAGCGGGAGTGGGGCAGGTGTTGCAGATACGCAGTATTTT,CASSRASGSGAGVADTQYF
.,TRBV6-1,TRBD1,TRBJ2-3,TGTGCCACAACCCCGGACAGGGGGCGAGATACGCAGTATTTT,CATTPDRGRDTQYF
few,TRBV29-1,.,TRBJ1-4,TGCAGCGTCCAGAGACTAGCAACTAATGAAAAACTGTTTTTT,CSVQRLATNEKLFF
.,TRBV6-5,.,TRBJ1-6,TGTGCCAGCAGGTACTCGTCTTCGTATTCACCCCTCCACTTT,CASRYSSSYSPLHF
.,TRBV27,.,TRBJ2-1,TGTGCCAGCCGGGGCGGGAGAGTACAGGGTGAGCAGTTCTTC,CASRGGRVQGEQFF
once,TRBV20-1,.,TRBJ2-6,TGCAGTGCCGGGGGGCAGGGGGACCCTGGGGCCAACGTCCTGACTTTC,CSAGGQGDPGANVLTF
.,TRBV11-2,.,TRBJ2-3,TGTGCCAGCAGCTCATGGACTAGCACAGATACGCAGTATTTT,CASSSWTSTDTQYF
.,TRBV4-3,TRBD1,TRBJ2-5,TGCGCCAGCAGCCATGCACCCACAGGGGGCGGAGAGACCCAGTACTTC,CASSHAPTGGGETQYF
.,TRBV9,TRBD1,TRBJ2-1,TGTGCCAGCAGCGGAGAGGACAGGGGATACGAGCAGTTCTTC,CASSGEDRGYEQFF
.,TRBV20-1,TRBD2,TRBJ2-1,TGCAGTGCTAGCCCCCGGCTAGCGGGGGGGAGCGACAATGAGCAGTTCTTC,CSASPRLAGGSDNEQFF
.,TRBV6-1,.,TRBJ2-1,TGTGCCAGCAATTTCGGTGAGCAGTTCTTC,CASNFGEQFF
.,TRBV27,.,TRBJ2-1,TGTGCCAGCACCCCTGATGCGGCTAGCAATGAGCAGTTCTTC,CASTPDAASNEQFF
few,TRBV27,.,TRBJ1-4,TGTGCCAGCAGTGAGAGATGGCGAGGTAATGAAAAACTGTTTTTT,CASSERWRGNEKLFF
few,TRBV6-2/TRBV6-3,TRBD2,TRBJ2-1,TGTGCCAGCAAGGGTGGCAGCGGGGGGACCTACAATGAGCAGTTCTTC,CASKGGSGGTYNEQFF
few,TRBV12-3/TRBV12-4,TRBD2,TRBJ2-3,TGTGCCAGCAGGGGGTACGCCGGGACTAGCGGGAGGGCCCTCTTCACAGATACGCAGTATTTT,CASRGYAGTSGRALFTDTQYF
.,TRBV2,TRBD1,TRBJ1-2,TGTGCCAGCAGGGATACAGGGGGGCACAACTATGGCTACACCTTC,CASRDTGGHNYGYTF
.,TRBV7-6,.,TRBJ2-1,TGTGCCAGCAGCCAGACCCCTTACAATGAGCAGTTCTTC,CASSQTPYNEQFF
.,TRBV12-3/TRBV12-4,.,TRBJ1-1,TGTGCCAGCAGTTCTCCGGGTCGTGGAGCTTTCTTT,CASSSPGRGAFF
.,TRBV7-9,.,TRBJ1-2,TGTGCCAGCGGGGACCCCTATGGGGGATATGGCTACACCTTC,CASGDPYGGYGYTF
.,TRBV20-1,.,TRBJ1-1,TGCAGTGCTAGTTGGGGTATCGCTGAAGCTTTCTTT,CSASWGIAEAFF
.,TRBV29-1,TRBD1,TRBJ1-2,TGCAGCGTCGTACCCGGGACAGGGAACTATGGCTACACCTTC,CSVVPGTGNYGYTF
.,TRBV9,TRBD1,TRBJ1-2,TGTGCCAGCAGCTCCGGGACAGTGGTTCCCCTTACCTATGGCTACACCTTC,CASSSGTVVPLTYGYTF
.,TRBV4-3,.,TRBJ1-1,TGCGCCAGCAGCCTCCGGGCCCCGAACACTGAAGCTTTCTTT,CASSLRAPNTEAFF
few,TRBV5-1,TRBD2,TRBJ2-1,TGCGCCAGCAGCTTGGACCCCCTAGCGGGGGGCTACAATGAGCAGTTCTTC,CASSLDPLAGGYNEQFF
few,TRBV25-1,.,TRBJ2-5,TGTGCCAGCAGTGAATTAGGGGGAGAAGAGACCCAGTACTTC,CASSELGGEETQYF
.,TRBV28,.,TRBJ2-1,TGTGCCGGCAGTAGCACCAGGGTGAATTACAATGAGCAGTTCTTC,CAGSSTRVNYNEQFF